What follows describes a single TCR beta chain. Antigen specificity is unknown. Into CD45RA+ naive and CD45RA-negative memory subsets, the CD4+ cells were split. The assay was immunoSEQ multiplex PCR, and TCRdb's table has in-frame clones only and misses some. Of some 1 million clones listed, around 76% are singletons. V was cut by 4 bases and J by 0 bases, with 7 bases left in between. The CDR3 consists of 13 residues. Germline V gene data show CDR1 as SGHDT and CDR2 as YYEEEE. These data are taken from a study of shared clonotypes between healthy human individuals. Notes on the study in general: Richness estimates generally favored naive over memory subsets. Non-shared clonotypes displayed generation probabilities falling below those of clonotypes present in all four donors.

Sequenced material: memory CD4+ T cells sorted from blood. Sample subset: CD45RA-negative fraction. This chain connects TRBV5-6 to TRBJ1-1; D gene ambiguous. This TCR came from a man younger than 35 in good health. The CDR3 loop is CASSQTLNTEAFF. The CDR3 bases are TGTGCCAGCAGCCAAACTTTGAACACTGAAGCTTTCTTT.